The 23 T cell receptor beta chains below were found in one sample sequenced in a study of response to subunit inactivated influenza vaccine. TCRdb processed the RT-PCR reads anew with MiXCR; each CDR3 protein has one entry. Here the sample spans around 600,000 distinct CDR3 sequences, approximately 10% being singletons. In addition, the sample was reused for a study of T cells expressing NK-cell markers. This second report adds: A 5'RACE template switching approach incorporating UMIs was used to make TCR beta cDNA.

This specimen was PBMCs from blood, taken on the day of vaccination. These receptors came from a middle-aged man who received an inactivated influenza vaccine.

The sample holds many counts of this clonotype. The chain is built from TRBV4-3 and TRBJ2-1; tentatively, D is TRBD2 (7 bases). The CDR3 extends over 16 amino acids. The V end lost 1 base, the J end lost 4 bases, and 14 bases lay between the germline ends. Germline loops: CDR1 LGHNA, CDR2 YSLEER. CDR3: CASSQATGGLYNEQFF. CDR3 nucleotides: TGCGCCAGCAGCCAAGCCACGGGGGGCCTGTACAATGAGCAGTTCTTC.

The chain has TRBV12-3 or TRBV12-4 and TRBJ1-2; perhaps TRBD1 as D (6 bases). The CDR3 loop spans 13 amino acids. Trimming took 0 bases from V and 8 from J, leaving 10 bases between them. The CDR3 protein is CASSLARGQGYTF. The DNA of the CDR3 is TGTGCCAGCAGTTTAGCGCGGGGGCAGGGCTACACCTTC.

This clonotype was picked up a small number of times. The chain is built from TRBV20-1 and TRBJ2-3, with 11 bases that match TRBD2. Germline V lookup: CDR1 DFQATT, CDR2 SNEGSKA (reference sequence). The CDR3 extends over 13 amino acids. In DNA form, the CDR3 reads TGCAGCCAGACTAGCGGGGACACAGATACGCAGTATTTT. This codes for CSQTSGDTDTQYF.

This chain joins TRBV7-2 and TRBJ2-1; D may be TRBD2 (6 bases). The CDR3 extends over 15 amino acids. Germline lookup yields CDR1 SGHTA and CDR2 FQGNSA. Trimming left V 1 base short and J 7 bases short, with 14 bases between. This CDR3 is CASSLGSRGTNEQFF. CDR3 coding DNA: TGTGCCAGCAGCTTAGGGTCTCGGGGGACTAATGAGCAGTTCTTC.

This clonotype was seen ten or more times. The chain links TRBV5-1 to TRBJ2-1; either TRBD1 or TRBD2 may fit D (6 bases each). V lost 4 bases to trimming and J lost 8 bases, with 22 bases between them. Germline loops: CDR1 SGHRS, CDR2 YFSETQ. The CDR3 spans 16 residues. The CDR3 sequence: CASSPGLGGAWYEQFF. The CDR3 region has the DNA TGCGCCAGCAGCCCCGGCCTGGGGGGCGCTTGGTATGAGCAGTTCTTC.

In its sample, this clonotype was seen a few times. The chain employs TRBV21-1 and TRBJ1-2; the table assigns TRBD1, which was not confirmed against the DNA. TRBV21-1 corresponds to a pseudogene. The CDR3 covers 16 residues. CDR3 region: CASNYLLRDRGLGYTF. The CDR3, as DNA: TGTGCCAGCAATTATCTCCTACGGGACAGGGGGCTGGGCTACACCTTC.

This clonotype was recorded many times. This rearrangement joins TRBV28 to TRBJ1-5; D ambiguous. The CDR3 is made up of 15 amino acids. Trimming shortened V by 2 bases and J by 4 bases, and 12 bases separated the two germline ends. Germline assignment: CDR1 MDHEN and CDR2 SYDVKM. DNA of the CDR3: TGTGCCAGCAGTTTAAACGAGGTGCGGAATCAGCCCCAGCATTTT. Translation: CASSLNEVRNQPQHF.

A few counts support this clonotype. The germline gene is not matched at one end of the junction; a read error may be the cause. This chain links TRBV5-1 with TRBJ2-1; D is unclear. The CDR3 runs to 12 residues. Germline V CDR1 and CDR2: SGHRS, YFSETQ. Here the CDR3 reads CASSLSFNEQFF. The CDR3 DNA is TGCGCCAGCAGCTTGTCCTTCAATGAGCAGTTCTTC.

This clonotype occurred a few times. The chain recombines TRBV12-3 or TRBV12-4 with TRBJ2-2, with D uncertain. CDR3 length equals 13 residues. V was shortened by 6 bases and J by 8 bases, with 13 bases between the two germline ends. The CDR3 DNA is TGTGCCAGCAGAACCTCCCAGTTGGGGGAGCTGTTTTTT. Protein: CASRTSQLGELFF.

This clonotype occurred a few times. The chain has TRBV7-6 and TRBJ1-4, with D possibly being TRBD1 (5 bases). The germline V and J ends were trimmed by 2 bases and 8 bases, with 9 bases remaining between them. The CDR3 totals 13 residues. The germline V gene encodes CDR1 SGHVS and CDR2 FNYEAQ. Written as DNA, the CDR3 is TGTGCCAGCAGCTTACTAGGGGAAGAAAAACTGTTTTTT. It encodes CASSLLGEEKLFF.

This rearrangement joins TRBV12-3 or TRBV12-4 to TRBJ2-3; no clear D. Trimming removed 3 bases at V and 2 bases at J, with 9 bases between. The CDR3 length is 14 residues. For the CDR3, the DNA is TGTGCCAGCAGTTTTGGTCAGATCACAGATACGCAGTATTTT. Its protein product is CASSFGQITDTQYF.

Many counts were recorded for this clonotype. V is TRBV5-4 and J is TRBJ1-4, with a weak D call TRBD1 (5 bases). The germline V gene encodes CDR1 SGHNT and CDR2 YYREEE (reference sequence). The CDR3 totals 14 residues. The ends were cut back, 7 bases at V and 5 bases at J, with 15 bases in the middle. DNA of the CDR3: TGTGCCAGCTCTTCTGACAGTTTAAATGAAAAACTGTTTTTT. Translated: CASSSDSLNEKLFF.

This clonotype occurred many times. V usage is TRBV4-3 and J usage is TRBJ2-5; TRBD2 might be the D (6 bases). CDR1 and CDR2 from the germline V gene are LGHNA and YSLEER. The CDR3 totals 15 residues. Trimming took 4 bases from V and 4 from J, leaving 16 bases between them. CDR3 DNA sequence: TGCGCCAGCAGCCTTTCCGGGAGCCCGCGAGAGACCCAGTACTTC. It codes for CASSLSGSPRETQYF.

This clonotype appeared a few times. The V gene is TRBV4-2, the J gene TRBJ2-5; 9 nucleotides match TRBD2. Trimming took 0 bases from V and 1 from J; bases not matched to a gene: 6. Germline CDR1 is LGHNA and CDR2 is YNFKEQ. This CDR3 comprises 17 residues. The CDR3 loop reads CASSQDGLAGPQETQYF. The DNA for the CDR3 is TGTGCCAGCAGCCAAGATGGGCTAGCGGGGCCCCAAGAGACCCAGTACTTC.

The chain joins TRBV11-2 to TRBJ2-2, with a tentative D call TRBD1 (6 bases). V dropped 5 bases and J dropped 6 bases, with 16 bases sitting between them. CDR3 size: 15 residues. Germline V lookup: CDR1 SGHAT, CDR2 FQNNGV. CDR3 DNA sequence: TGTGCCAGCAGCCGGGACACAGGGTTCCCCGGGGAGCTGTTTTTT. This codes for CASSRDTGFPGELFF.

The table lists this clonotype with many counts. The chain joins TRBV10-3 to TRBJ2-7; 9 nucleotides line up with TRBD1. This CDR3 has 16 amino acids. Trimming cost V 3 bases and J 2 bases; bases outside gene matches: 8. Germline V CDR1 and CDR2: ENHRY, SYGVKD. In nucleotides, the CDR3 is TGTGCCATCAGTGATTCACCGAGGGACAGGGCCTACGAGCAGTACTTC. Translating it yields CAISDSPRDRAYEQYF.

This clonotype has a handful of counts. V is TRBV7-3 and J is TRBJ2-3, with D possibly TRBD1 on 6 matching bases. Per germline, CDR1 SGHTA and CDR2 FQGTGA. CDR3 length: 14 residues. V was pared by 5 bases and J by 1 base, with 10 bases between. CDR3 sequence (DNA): TGTGCCAGCAGCCTGGGACACCGCACAGATACGCAGTATTTT. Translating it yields CASSLGHRTDTQYF.

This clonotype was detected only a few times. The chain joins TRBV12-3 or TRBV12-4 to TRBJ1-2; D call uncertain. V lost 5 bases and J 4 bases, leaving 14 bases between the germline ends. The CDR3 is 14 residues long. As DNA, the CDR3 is TGTGCCAGCAGTCGGACGCCCTACGGCTATGGCTACACCTTC. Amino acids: CASSRTPYGYGYTF.

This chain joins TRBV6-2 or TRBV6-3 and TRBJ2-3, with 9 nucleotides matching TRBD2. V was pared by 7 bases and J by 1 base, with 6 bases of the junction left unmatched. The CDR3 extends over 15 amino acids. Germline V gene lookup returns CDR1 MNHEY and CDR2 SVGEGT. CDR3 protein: CASKSGGTRTDTQYF. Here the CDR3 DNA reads TGTGCCAGCAAAAGCGGGGGGACTCGCACAGATACGCAGTATTTT.

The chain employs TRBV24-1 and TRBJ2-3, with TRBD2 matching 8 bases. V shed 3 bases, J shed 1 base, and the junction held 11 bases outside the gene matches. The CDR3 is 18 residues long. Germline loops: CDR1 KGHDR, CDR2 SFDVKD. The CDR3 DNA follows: TGTGCCACCAGTGATCCTCGAGGTAGCGGGGATCGCACAGATACGCAGTATTTT. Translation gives CATSDPRGSGDRTDTQYF.

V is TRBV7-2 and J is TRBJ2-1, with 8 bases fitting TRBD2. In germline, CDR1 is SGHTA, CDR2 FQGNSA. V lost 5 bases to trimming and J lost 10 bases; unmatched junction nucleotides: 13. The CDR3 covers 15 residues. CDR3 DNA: TGTGCCAGCAGCCCCAACAGAGGACTAGCAGGCGAGCAGTTCTTC. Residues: CASSPNRGLAGEQFF.

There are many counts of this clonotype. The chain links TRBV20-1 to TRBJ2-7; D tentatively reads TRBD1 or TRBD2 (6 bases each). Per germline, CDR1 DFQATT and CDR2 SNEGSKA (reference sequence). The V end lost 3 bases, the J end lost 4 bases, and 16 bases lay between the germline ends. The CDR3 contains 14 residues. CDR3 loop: CSASVRGARYEQYF. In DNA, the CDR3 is TGCAGTGCTAGTGTTAGGGGGGCAAGGTACGAGCAGTACTTC.

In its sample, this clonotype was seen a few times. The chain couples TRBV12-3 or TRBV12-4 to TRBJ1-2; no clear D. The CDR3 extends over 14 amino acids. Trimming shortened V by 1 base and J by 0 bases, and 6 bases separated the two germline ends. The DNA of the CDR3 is TGTGCCAGCAGTTTAGTACAGACTAACTATGGCTACACCTTC. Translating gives CASSLVQTNYGYTF.